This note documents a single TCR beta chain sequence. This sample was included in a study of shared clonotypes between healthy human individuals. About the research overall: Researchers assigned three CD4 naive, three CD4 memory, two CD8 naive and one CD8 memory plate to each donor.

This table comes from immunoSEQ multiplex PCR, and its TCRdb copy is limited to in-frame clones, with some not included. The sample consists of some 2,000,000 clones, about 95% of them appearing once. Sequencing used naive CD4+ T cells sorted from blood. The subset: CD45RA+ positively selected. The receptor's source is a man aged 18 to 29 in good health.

The CDR3 sequence is CASSSPGQVTYEQYF. CDR3 DNA: TGTGCCAGCAGTTCGCCGGGACAGGTAACCTACGAGCAGTACTTC. V and J are TRBV28 and TRBJ2-7; 8 nucleotides match TRBD1. Germline loops: CDR1 MDHEN, CDR2 SYDVKM. CDR3 length equals 15 residues. The V gene end was trimmed by 4 bases and the J gene end by 2 bases; junction bases not matched to a gene: 7.